This T cell receptor beta chain was obtained from a study of shared clonotypes between healthy human individuals. Generated by immunoSEQ multiplex PCR, the TCRdb table keeps only in-frame clones and is missing some. The data hold 2.3 million or so clones, with approximately 93% observed a single time. Details on this clone: Its target is not known.

The CDR3 contains 15 residues. Study-wide results and caveats: The sharing of approximately 4.6% of naive CD4 clonotypes was seen across a handful of donors.

Study donors comprised healthy, HIV-negative adults devoid of recent acute infection or vaccination. The TCR sequence derives from a young man in good health. Some clones in this sample may be carry-over from other donors' samples. Sequenced material: naive CD4+ T cells from PBMCs. Subset reported: CD45RA+ positively selected. The chain recombines TRBV21-1 with TRBJ2-1. TRBV21-1 is tagged as a pseudogene. As DNA, the CDR3 is TGTGCCAGCAGCAGGTGGTCCCTTCTCGACAATGAGCAGTTCTTC. Translation gives CASSRWSLLDNEQFF.